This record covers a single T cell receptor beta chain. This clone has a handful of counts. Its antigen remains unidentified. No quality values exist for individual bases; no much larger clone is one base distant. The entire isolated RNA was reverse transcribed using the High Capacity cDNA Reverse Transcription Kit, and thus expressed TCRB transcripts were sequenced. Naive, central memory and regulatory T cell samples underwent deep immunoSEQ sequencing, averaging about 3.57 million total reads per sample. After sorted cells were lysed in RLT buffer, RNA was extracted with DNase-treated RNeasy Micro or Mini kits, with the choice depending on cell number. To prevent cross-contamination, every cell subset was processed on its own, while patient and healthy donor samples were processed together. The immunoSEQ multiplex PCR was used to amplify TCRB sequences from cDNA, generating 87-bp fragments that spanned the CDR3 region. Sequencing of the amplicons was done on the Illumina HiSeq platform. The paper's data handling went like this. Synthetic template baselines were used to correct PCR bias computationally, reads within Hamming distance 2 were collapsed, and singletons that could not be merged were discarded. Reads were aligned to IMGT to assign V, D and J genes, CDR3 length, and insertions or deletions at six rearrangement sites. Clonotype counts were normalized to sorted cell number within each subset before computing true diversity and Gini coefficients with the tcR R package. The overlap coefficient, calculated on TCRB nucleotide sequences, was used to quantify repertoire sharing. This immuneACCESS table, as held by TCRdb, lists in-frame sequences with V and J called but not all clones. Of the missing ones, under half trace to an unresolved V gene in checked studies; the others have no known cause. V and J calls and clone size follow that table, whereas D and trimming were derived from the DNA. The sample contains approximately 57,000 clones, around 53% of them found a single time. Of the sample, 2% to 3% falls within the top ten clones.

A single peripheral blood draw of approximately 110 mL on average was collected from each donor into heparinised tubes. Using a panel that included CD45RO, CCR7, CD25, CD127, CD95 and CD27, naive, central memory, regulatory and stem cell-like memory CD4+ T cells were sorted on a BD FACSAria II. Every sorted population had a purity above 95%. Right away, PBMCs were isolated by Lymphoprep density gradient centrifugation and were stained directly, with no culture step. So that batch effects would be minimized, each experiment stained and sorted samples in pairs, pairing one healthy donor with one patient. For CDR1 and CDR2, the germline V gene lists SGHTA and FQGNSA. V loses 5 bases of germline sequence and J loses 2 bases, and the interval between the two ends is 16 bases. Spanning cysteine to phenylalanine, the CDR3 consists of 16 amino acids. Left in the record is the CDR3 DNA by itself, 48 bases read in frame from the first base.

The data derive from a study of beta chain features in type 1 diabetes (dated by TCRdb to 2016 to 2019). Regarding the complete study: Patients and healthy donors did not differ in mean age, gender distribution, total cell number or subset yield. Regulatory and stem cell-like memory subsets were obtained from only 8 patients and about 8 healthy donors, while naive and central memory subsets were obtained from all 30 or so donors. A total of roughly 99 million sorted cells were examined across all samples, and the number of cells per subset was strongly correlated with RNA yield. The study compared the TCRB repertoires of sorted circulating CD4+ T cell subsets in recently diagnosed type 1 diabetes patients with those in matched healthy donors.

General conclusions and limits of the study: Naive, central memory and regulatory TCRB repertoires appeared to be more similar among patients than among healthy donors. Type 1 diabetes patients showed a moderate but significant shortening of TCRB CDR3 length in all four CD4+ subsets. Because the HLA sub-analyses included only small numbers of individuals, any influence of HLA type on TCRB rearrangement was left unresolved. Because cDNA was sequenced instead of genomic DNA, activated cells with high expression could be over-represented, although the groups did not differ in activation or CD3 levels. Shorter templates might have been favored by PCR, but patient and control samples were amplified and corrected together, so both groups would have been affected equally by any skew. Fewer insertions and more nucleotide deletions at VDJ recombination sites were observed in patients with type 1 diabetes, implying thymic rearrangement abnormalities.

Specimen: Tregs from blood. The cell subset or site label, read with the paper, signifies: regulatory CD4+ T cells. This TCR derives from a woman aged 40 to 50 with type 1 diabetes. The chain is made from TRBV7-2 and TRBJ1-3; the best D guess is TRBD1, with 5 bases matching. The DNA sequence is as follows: TGTGCCAGCAGCCCAGTTAGGGGTACAACTGGAAACACCATATATTTT. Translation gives CASSPVRGTTGNTIYF. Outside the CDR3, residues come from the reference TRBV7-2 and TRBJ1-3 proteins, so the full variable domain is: GAGVSQSPSNKVTEKGKDVELRCDPISGHTALYWYRQSLGQGLEFLIYFQGNSAPDKSGLPSDRFSAERTGGSVSTLTIQRTQQEDSAVYLCASSPVRGTTGNTIYFGEGSWLTVV.